These 21 T cell receptor beta chains were sequenced from one sample in a study of chemoradiotherapy in HPV16-positive cancers. The data were produced by immunoSEQ multiplex PCR, yet TCRdb's version contains in-frame clones alone and is incomplete. The sample includes tens of thousands of clones, just under 80% of them seen just once. Sequencing was performed on blood, taken from a patient who underwent chemoradiotherapy. Every receptor here comes from a human donor with HPV-associated anogenital cancer.

The V call is TRBV29-1, the J call TRBJ2-3; D could derive from TRBD1 or TRBD2 (5 bases each). The CDR3 totals 19 residues. Germline-derived CDR1 and CDR2 are SQVTM and ANQGSEA. V was trimmed by 4 bases and J by 5 bases, leaving 31 bases between them. As DNA, the CDR3 is TGCAGCGTTGCAGAGGGGTGGTCTGGGTTTGTAACCGAACGAGATACGCAGTATTTT. Translation gives CSVAEGWSGFVTERDTQYF.

The genes are TRBV7-2 and TRBJ2-1, with D unresolved. CDR1 and CDR2 from the germline V gene are SGHTA and FQGNSA. The CDR3 is made up of 11 amino acids. V lost 1 base and J lost 9, with 4 bases in between. The CDR3: CASSLEGEQFF. Written as DNA, the CDR3 is TGTGCCAGCAGCTTAGAGGGTGAGCAGTTCTTC.

V and J are TRBV2 and TRBJ1-6, with D tentatively TRBD1 (6 bases). Trimming left V 2 bases short and J 1 base short, with 12 bases between. The CDR3 has 17 amino acids. Germline V gene sequence: CDR1 SNHLY, CDR2 FYNNEI. This chain's CDR3 is CASSERGGGSYNSPLHF. The CDR3 nucleotides read TGTGCCAGCAGTGAAAGAGGGGGAGGATCCTATAATTCACCCCTCCACTTT.

This sequence joins TRBV5-1 and TRBJ2-2; D possibly corresponds to TRBD1 (5 bases). Germline V CDR1 and CDR2: SGHRS, YFSETQ. The CDR3 sequence is 16 residues long. The V end was cut by 0 bases, the J end by 0 bases, with 9 bases between. CDR3 nucleotide sequence: TGCGCCAGCAGCTTGGCGACAGCCTCGAACACCGGGGAGCTGTTTTTT. This sequence encodes CASSLATASNTGELFF. The full variable domain, completed using reference TRBV5-1 and TRBJ2-2, is KAGVTQTPRYLIKTRGQQVTLSCSPISGHRSVSWYQQTPGQGLQFLFEYFSETQRNKGNFPGRFSGRQFSNSRSEMNVSTLELGDSALYLCASSLATASNTGELFFGEGSRLTVL.

Notes on this clone: The sample contains more than one DNA sequence encoding this CDR3. V is TRBV11-2 and J is TRBJ2-1; no clear D gene. The V gene lost 6 bases and the J gene lost 7 bases, with 7 bases spanning the gap. The CDR3 runs 11 residues. Germline V CDR1 and CDR2: SGHAT, FQNNGV. CDR3 protein: CASSLANEQFF. CDR3 coding DNA: TGTGCCAGCAGTCTCGCGAATGAGCAGTTCTTC.

The V and J genes are TRBV5-1 and TRBJ1-1, with a tentative D call TRBD1 (5 bases). Trimming pared 0 bases from V and 7 bases from J, leaving 13 bases between. This CDR3 contains 14 residues. Germline CDR1 is SGHRS and CDR2 is YFSETQ. CDR3 loop: CASSLDRTSYEAFF. CDR3 DNA sequence: TGCGCCAGCAGCTTGGACAGGACATCCTATGAAGCTTTCTTT.

This clone was found once. V and J are TRBV5-6 and TRBJ2-1, with 13 bases matching TRBD2. The CDR3 is 16 residues long. The V gene end was trimmed by 2 bases and the J gene end by 9 bases; junction bases not matched to a gene: 8. Looked up from germline, CDR1 is SGHDT and CDR2 is YYEEEE. CDR3 region: CASSFGLAGVFGEQFF. The CDR3 DNA is TGTGCCAGCAGCTTTGGACTAGCGGGGGTATTCGGTGAGCAGTTCTTC.

The CDR3 protein is CASSSLGLQGKAYEQYF. DNA for the CDR3: TGTGCCAGCAGTTCCTTGGGGTTACAGGGGAAAGCCTACGAGCAGTACTTC. This chain links TRBV27 with TRBJ2-7; 7 bases fit TRBD1. Germline V CDR1 and CDR2: MNHEY, SMNVEV (reference sequence). Trimming cost V 4 bases and J 2 bases; bases outside gene matches: 14. The length of the CDR3 is 17 residues.

The chain uses TRBV5-4 and TRBJ1-4, with 8 bases that match TRBD1. V shed 4 bases and J 5 bases; nucleotides not matched to a gene: 7. The CDR3 runs to 15 residues. Germline CDR1 and CDR2: SGHNT and YYREEE (reference sequence). CDR3 bases: TGTGCCAGCAGCCGGGACCCAGGGGGCAATGAAAAACTGTTTTTT. It translates to CASSRDPGGNEKLFF.

The V and J genes are TRBV5-4 and TRBJ1-3, with D possibly TRBD1 on 6 matching bases. Germline V gene lookup returns CDR1 SGHNT and CDR2 YYREEE (reference sequence). This CDR3 is built from 14 residues. Trimming removed 4 bases at V and 8 bases at J, with 16 bases between. CDR3 region: CASSTRQEGDTIYF. DNA for the CDR3: TGTGCCAGCAGCACTAGACAGGAAGGAGACACCATATATTTT.

This chain joins TRBV15 and TRBJ2-3; the match to TRBD2 covers 7 bases. Germline V gene sequence: CDR1 LNHNV, CDR2 YYDKDF (reference sequence). Losses at the gene ends were 3 bases for V and 0 bases for J; bases not matched to a gene: 3. The CDR3 totals 15 residues. The CDR3 DNA sequence: TGTGCCACCAGCAGGGGGGGGGAGAGCACAGATACGCAGTATTTT. Translating it yields CATSRGGESTDTQYF.

J is TRBJ1-4 and V is TRBV4-3; D not resolved. The CDR3 runs to 14 residues. Germline V gives CDR1 LGHNA, CDR2 YSLEER. V gave up 0 bases and J gave up 5 bases, with 7 bases separating them. The CDR3 loop reads CASSQEGQNEKLFF. Here the CDR3 DNA reads TGCGCCAGCAGCCAAGAAGGGCAGAATGAAAAACTGTTTTTT.

This clone appeared a few times. V gene TRBV6-1 combines with J gene TRBJ2-7; 12 bases are a match to TRBD2. CDR1 and CDR2 from the germline V gene are MNHNS and SASEGT. V lost 6 bases and J lost 0; bases outside the gene matches: 3. CDR3 length: 15 amino acids. The CDR3 DNA reads as TGTGCCAGCAGAGTGACTAGCGGGAGCTCCTACGAGCAGTACTTC. Residues: CASRVTSGSSYEQYF.

This chain uses TRBV10-2 with TRBJ1-3, with D perhaps matching TRBD1 (6 bases). Germline V gives CDR1 WSHSY, CDR2 SAAADI. The CDR3 is 17 residues long. The V end lost 3 bases, the J end lost 0 bases, and 15 bases lay between the germline ends. Here the CDR3 reads CASSEWTARVSGNTIYF. As DNA, the CDR3 is TGCGCCAGCAGTGAATGGACAGCCCGGGTCTCTGGAAACACCATATATTTT.

In its sample, this clone was seen a few times. J is TRBJ1-4 and V is TRBV7-2, with a weak D call TRBD1 (5 bases). The ends were cut back, 2 bases at V and 4 bases at J, with 11 bases in the middle. CDR3 length equals 15 residues. Germline V gene sequence: CDR1 SGHTA, CDR2 FQGNSA. The CDR3 nucleotides are TGTGCCAGCAGCTTAAGTGGGGGGGATAATGAAAAACTGTTTTTT. Protein product: CASSLSGGDNEKLFF.

The chain recombines TRBV10-3 with TRBJ1-2; 11 bases are a match to TRBD1. The germline V gene encodes CDR1 ENHRY and CDR2 SYGVKD. V trimming: 2 bases; J trimming: 6 bases; junction bases outside the gene matches: 8. The CDR3 has 16 amino acids. This chain's CDR3 is CAISEGLTGQGDGYTF. The CDR3 bases are TGTGCCATCAGTGAGGGGCTGACGGGACAGGGGGATGGCTACACCTTC.

This clone was recorded a few times. The genes are TRBV5-4 and TRBJ1-2, with 7 positions matching TRBD1. The germline CDR1 and CDR2 sequences are SGHNT and YYREEE (reference sequence). V shed 4 bases and J 5 bases; nucleotides not matched to a gene: 5. This CDR3 is built from 13 residues. The DNA of the CDR3 is TGTGCCAGCAGCCAGGGACAGTGGTATGGCTACACCTTC. Translated: CASSQGQWYGYTF.

V and J are TRBV5-1 and TRBJ1-1; 7 bases align to TRBD1. The V and J ends lost 4 bases and 4 bases, in that order; junction bases with no gene match: 7. The CDR3 length is 14 residues. Germline-derived CDR1 and CDR2 are SGHRS and YFSETQ. The CDR3 DNA follows: TGCGCCAGCAGCCCGGAGGGGGCAGGCACTGAAGCTTTCTTT. Translation: CASSPEGAGTEAFF.

The chain employs TRBV7-8 and TRBJ2-7, with a possible D match to TRBD1 (5 bases). CDR3 length: 15 amino acids. Trimming removed 5 bases from V and 2 bases from J, with 16 bases in between. Germline loops: CDR1 SGHVS, CDR2 FQNEAQ. This CDR3 is CASSTRSRAPYEQYF. DNA for the CDR3: TGTGCCAGCAGCACCCGGAGCAGGGCCCCCTACGAGCAGTACTTC.

This chain joins TRBV5-8 and TRBJ2-7; a weak D match, TRBD1 (6 bases). The CDR3 spans 15 residues. The V end was cut by 1 base, the J end by 5 bases, with 16 bases between. Germline V gene lookup returns CDR1 SGHTS and CDR2 YDEGEE. CDR3: CASSLWDTARDEQYF. Here the CDR3 DNA reads TGTGCCAGCAGCTTGTGGGACACTGCAAGGGACGAGCAGTACTTC.

The chain couples TRBV29-1 to TRBJ2-5, with a weak D call TRBD2 (5 bases). CDR1 SQVTM and CDR2 ANQGSEA come from the germline V gene. The length of the CDR3 is 13 residues. Trimming stripped 7 bases from V and 2 bases from J, with 14 bases between. The CDR3 is CSATRTSQETQYF. The CDR3 nucleotides are TGCAGCGCCACAAGGACTTCACAAGAGACCCAGTACTTC.